This T cell receptor beta chain originates from a study of CD8 T cells in ankylosing spondylitis. Using quantitative 5'-RACE with molecular barcodes, the authors made TCR beta libraries. From the 5' RACE reads, TCRdb called clonotypes with MiXCR, one entry per CDR3 protein. The sample lists 130,000 or so distinct CDR3 sequences; around 7% were seen once. The CDR3 is 15 residues long. Trimming cost V 4 bases and J 3 bases; bases outside gene matches: 7. Germline V gene lookup returns CDR1 SQVTM and CDR2 ANQGSEA. Study-wide points: Prior literature has documented some motif variants in synovial fluid and blood from reactive arthritis. One TCR beta motif, made up of roughly 8 highly homologous variants, appeared characteristic of ankylosing spondylitis blood. Clones linked with disease were CD8+ and fairly uncommon in the peripheral blood.

At least ten counts were recorded for this clonotype. The antigen is unknown. The V call is TRBV29-1, the J call TRBJ2-1; 9 bases are shared with TRBD2. The sample taken for sequencing was blood, either unsorted or a sorted T cell fraction (not recorded which). The receptor comes from a male donor with ankylosing spondylitis or in good health (not recorded which). The CDR3 sequence is CSVGARLADYNEQFF. CDR3 sequence (DNA): TGCAGCGTTGGTGCCAGACTAGCGGACTACAATGAGCAGTTCTTC.